This T cell receptor beta chain is drawn from a study of monozygotic twins with inflammatory bowel disease. Broader study findings: Support for any single strong IBD-associated signal or clonotype was not found. Repertoires of patients may have been made more variable by differing immunosuppressive treatments.

TCR libraries each used around 3.5 ug of total RNA. cDNA encoding TCRalpha and TCRbeta underwent two nested PCRs of approximately 16 and 10 cycles, each of which was followed by bead purification. TCRdb reanalyzed the 5' RACE reads, giving one entry per CDR3 protein sequence and no DNA. The repertoire table contains tens of thousands of distinct CDR3 sequences. Comments on this clonotype: Its antigen is unknown.

The germline CDR1 and CDR2 sequences are DFQATT and SNEGSKA (reference sequence). The length of the CDR3 is 14 residues. The receptor was derived from a human donor with ulcerative colitis or Crohn's disease, or a healthy co-twin of an affected twin (not recorded which). The material sequenced was blood. The chain couples TRBV20-1 to TRBJ2-3; TCRdb's assignment of TRBD1 cannot be checked, as there is no DNA. The CDR3 loop reads CSATGTGATDTQYF.